This T cell receptor (beta chain) comes out of a study of memory CD4+ T cells and cytomegalovirus serostatus. Overall study context: Donors were healthy Belgian adults, some 10 CMV seropositive and 20 to 30 seronegative.

Germline lookup yields CDR1 MDHEN and CDR2 SYDVKM. The germline V and J ends were trimmed by 6 bases and 1 base, with 15 bases remaining between them. The CDR3 consists of 15 residues. The sort gate was single viable CD3+CD4+CD8-CD45RO+ cells for memory CD4+ T cells. CMV serostatus came from serum IgG against pp150, pp28, p38, p52. Assay used: immunoSEQ multiplex PCR; TCRdb lists only in-frame clones, some missing. The table lists about 60,000 clones, more than 65% of them singletons. The chain is built from TRBV28 and TRBJ1-1; possibly TRBD1 for D (6 bases). This clonotype was obtained from an adult in good health and CMV-seronegative. Some clones in this sample may be carry-over from other donors' samples. Sequenced material: memory CD4+ T cells from blood. CDR3 nucleotide sequence: TGTGCCAGCAGAGGGGCAGGGGCCAAGAACACTGAAGCTTTCTTT. Amino acids: CASRGAGAKNTEAFF.